This passage covers 18 T cell receptor beta chains from one sample sequenced in a study of CD8 T cells in ankylosing spondylitis. Each CDR3 protein is one row after TCRdb ran MiXCR on the 5' RACE reads. The sample holds about 100,000 distinct CDR3 sequences; around 24% are singletons and the top ten take 10% to 15%. Sequencing used synovial fluid, either unsorted or a sorted T cell fraction (not recorded which). The receptors were sampled from a male donor with ankylosing spondylitis.

The chain links TRBV20-1 to TRBJ2-3, with a possible D match to TRBD2 (6 bases). Germline V gene data show CDR1 as DFQATT and CDR2 as SNEGSKA (reference sequence). The germline V and J ends were trimmed by 3 bases and 2 bases, with 12 bases remaining between them. This CDR3 region has 14 residues. CDR3 coding DNA: TGCAGTGCTAGCCAGCGGGTGACCACAGATACGCAGTATTTT. This translates into CSASQRVTTDTQYF.

Concerning this clonotype itself: A clone one base away is much larger, so this may be a read error. V is TRBV5-6 and J is TRBJ1-2, with D unclear. Germline V lookup: CDR1 SGHDT, CDR2 YYEEEE. Trimming removed 4 bases at V and 5 bases at J, with 12 bases between. The CDR3 has 13 residues. DNA of the CDR3: TGTGCCAGCAGCCCCAGGAGACTTTATGGCTACACCTTC. This sequence encodes CASSPRRLYGYTF.

This clonotype was picked up a small number of times. The V and J genes are TRBV6-6 and TRBJ2-4; D might be TRBD1 (6 bases). CDR3 length: 13 residues. The V end lost 7 bases, the J end lost 4 bases, and 11 bases lay between the germline ends. From germline, CDR1 is MNHNY and CDR2 SVGAGI (reference sequence). The CDR3 loop reads CASNPGTKNIQYF. As DNA, the CDR3 is TGTGCCAGCAACCCAGGGACAAAAAACATTCAGTACTTC.

The V gene is TRBV4-2, the J gene TRBJ1-3; D is unresolved. Trimming removed 0 bases at V and 3 bases at J, with 12 bases between. The germline V gene encodes CDR1 LGHNA and CDR2 YNFKEQ. CDR3 length: 16 residues. The CDR3 DNA reads TGTGCCAGCAGCCAAGAGGGATGGGCGAGTGGAAACACCATATATTTT. Translating it yields CASSQEGWASGNTIYF.

This clonotype was seen a handful of times. This rearrangement joins TRBV4-2 to TRBJ2-3; 9 positions agree with TRBD2. Per germline, CDR1 LGHNA and CDR2 YNFKEQ. The J segment lost 6 bases and the V segment lost 0 bases, leaving 10 bases of the junction unmatched. The length of the CDR3 is 17 residues. The chain's CDR3 is CASSQDKQAGGGDTQYF. The CDR3 nucleotides are TGTGCCAGCAGCCAAGATAAACAAGCGGGAGGAGGGGATACGCAGTATTTT.

This rearrangement joins TRBV13 to TRBJ2-1; 12 nucleotides line up with TRBD2. The CDR3 is 17 residues long. V trimming: 6 bases; J trimming: 6 bases; junction bases outside the gene matches: 12. The germline V gene encodes CDR1 PRHDT and CDR2 FYEKMQ (reference sequence). CDR3 DNA: TGTGCCAGCAGACAGGGAGCGGGACTAGCGGGTTCCAATGAGCAGTTCTTC. It specifies CASRQGAGLAGSNEQFF.

The chain combines TRBV11-3 with TRBJ2-3; a weak D match, TRBD2 (5 bases). The V and J ends lost 5 bases and 7 bases respectively, with 10 bases between them. Germline values: CDR1 SGHNT, CDR2 YENEEA. The CDR3 contains 12 residues. In DNA, the CDR3 is TGTGCCAGCAGCCCAATAGCGAATACGCAGTATTTT. It is translated as CASSPIANTQYF. Full variable domain (remainder filled in from reference TRBV11-3 and TRBJ2-3): EAGVVQSPRYKIIEKKQPVAFWCNPISGHNTLYWYLQNLGQGPELLIRYENEEAVDDSQLPKDRFSAERLKGVDSTLKIQPAELGDSAVYLCASSPIANTQYFGPGTRLTVL.

This clonotype was picked up a small number of times. V usage is TRBV12-3 or TRBV12-4 and J usage is TRBJ1-2; D gene unclear. This CDR3 has 12 residues. V lost 2 bases and J 0 bases, leaving 1 base between the germline ends. CDR3 nucleotide sequence: TGTGCCAGCAGTTTAACTAACTATGGCTACACCTTC. Translating gives CASSLTNYGYTF.

The CDR3 region is CASSFSGPGGELFF. In DNA form, the CDR3 reads TGTGCCAGCAGTTTTAGCGGACCGGGCGGGGAGCTGTTTTTT. This chain links TRBV6-2 or TRBV6-3 with TRBJ2-2; the D gene is possibly TRBD2 (6 bases). V was shortened by 4 bases and J by 7 bases, with 13 bases between the two germline ends. This CDR3 contains 14 residues. Germline values: CDR1 MNHEY, CDR2 SVGEGT.

At least ten counts were recorded for this clonotype. The chain couples TRBV18 to TRBJ2-2, with D possibly being TRBD1 (6 bases). Germline CDR1 and CDR2: KGHSH and LQKENI. The V gene lost 2 bases and the J gene lost 4 bases, with 14 bases spanning the gap. This CDR3 comprises 16 residues. CDR3 residues: CASSPNPGVSTGELFF. CDR3 sequence (DNA): TGTGCCAGCTCACCAAACCCAGGGGTGAGCACCGGGGAGCTGTTTTTT. The complete variable domain, with remaining parts taken from reference TRBV18 and TRBJ2-2, reads NAGVMQNPRHLVRRRGQEARLRCSPMKGHSHVYWYRQLPEEGLKFMVYLQKENIIDESGMPKERFSAEFPKEGPSILRIQQVVRGDSAAYFCASSPNPGVSTGELFFGEGSRLTVL.

This rearrangement joins TRBV19 to TRBJ1-4, with 10 bases lining up with TRBD1. The CDR3 totals 14 residues. The V segment lost 6 bases and the J segment 6 bases; nucleotides outside the gene matches: 4. Per the germline V gene, CDR1 is LNHDA and CDR2 is SQIVND (reference sequence). The chain's CDR3 is CASSRQGADEKLFF. In nucleotides, the CDR3 is TGTGCCAGTAGCAGACAGGGGGCAGATGAAAAACTGTTTTTT. The entire variable domain, with the rest obtained from reference TRBV19 and TRBJ1-4, is as follows: DGGITQSPKYLFRKEGQNVTLSCEQNLNHDAMYWYRQDPGQGLRLIYYSQIVNDFQKGDIAEGYSVSREKKESFPLTVTSAQKNPTAFYLCASSRQGADEKLFFGSGTQLSVL.

This sequence joins TRBV10-2 and TRBJ2-1; 10 bases map to TRBD2. The CDR3 length is 13 residues. The ends lost 8 bases at V and 9 bases at J; junction bases unmatched: 7. Germline CDR1 and CDR2: WSHSY and SAAADI. The CDR3 DNA reads as TGCGCCAGCGGGTTAGCGGGAGGTTCTGAGCAGTTCTTC. Translated: CASGLAGGSEQFF.

This chain uses TRBV20-1 with TRBJ2-5; 10 bases line up with TRBD2. This CDR3 region has 17 residues. Per germline, CDR1 DFQATT and CDR2 SNEGSKA (reference sequence). J lost 2 bases, V lost 2 bases, and 11 bases had no gene match. The CDR3 protein is CSARPSGRANPQETQYF. CDR3 DNA sequence: TGCAGTGCTAGACCCAGCGGGAGGGCCAACCCTCAAGAGACCCAGTACTTC.

The chain combines TRBV27 with TRBJ1-2; 7 nucleotides line up with TRBD1. The V gene end was trimmed by 5 bases and the J gene end by 3 bases; junction bases not matched to a gene: 9. The CDR3 runs to 15 residues. Germline CDR1 is MNHEY and CDR2 is SMNVEV (reference sequence). Here the CDR3 DNA reads TGTGCCAGCAGTCCCGGACAGGAGGCATACTATGGCTACACCTTC. This gives the protein CASSPGQEAYYGYTF.

The V call is TRBV20-1, the J call TRBJ1-4, with unresolved D. This CDR3 comprises 12 residues. Looked up from germline, CDR1 is DFQATT and CDR2 is SNEGSKA (reference sequence). Trimming shortened V by 5 bases and J by 4 bases, and 8 bases separated the two germline ends. CDR3 loop: CSASGFNEKLFF. The CDR3 bases are TGCAGTGCTTCGGGGTTTAATGAAAAACTGTTTTTT.

This clonotype came up many times. The chain employs TRBV5-5 and TRBJ2-5; 8 nucleotides match TRBD2. Trimming at V came to 0 bases and at J to 3 bases, leaving 1 base not matched to a gene. CDR1 and CDR2 from the germline V gene are SGHKS and YYEKEE (reference sequence). The CDR3 covers 14 residues. The DNA for the CDR3 is TGTGCCAGCAGCTTGGTGCGGGGGGAAGAGACCCAGTACTTC. Translation: CASSLVRGEETQYF.

The V gene is TRBV18, the J gene TRBJ1-2; a weak D match, TRBD1 (6 bases). This CDR3 contains 14 residues. Deletions cut 0 bases from V and 6 bases from J, with 11 bases between. Germline V gives CDR1 KGHSH, CDR2 LQKENI. The CDR3 loop is CASSPPGQFNGYTF. The CDR3 DNA reads TGTGCCAGCTCACCACCCGGACAGTTCAATGGCTACACCTTC.

This clonotype has just a few counts. J is TRBJ1-5 and V is TRBV29-1; D is perhaps TRBD1 (5 bases). The CDR3 is made up of 14 amino acids. Germline V gene lookup returns CDR1 SQVTM and CDR2 ANQGSEA. V lost 4 bases, J lost 1 base, and 11 bases lay in between. The chain's CDR3 is CSVGGAQSNQPQHF. Written as DNA, the CDR3 is TGCAGCGTTGGTGGGGCGCAGAGCAATCAGCCCCAGCATTTT.